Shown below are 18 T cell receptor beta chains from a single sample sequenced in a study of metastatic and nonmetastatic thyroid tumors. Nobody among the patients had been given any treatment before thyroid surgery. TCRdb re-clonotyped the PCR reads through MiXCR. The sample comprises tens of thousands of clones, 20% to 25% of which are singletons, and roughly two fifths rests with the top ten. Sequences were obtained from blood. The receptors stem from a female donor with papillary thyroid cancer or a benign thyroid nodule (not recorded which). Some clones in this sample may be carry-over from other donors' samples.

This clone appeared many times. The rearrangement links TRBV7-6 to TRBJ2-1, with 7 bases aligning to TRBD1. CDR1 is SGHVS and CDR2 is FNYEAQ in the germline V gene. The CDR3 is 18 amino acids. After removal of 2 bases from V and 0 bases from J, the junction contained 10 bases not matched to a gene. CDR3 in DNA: TGTGCCAGCAGCTTAAGTAACAGGGGAAAGGACTCCTACAATGAGCAGTTCTTC. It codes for CASSLSNRGKDSYNEQFF.

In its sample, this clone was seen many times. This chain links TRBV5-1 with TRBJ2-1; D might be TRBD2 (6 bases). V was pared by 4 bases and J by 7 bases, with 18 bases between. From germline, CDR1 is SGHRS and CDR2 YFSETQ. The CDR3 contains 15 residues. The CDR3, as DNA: TGCGCCAGCAGCCCATCATGGGGGGAGGCGAATGAGCAGTTCTTC. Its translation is CASSPSWGEANEQFF.

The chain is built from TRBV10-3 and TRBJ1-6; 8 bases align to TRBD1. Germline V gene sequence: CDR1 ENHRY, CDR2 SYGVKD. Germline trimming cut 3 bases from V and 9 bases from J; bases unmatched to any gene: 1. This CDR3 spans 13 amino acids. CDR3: CAISDQGASPLHF. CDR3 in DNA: TGTGCCATCAGTGACCAGGGGGCTTCACCCCTCCACTTT.

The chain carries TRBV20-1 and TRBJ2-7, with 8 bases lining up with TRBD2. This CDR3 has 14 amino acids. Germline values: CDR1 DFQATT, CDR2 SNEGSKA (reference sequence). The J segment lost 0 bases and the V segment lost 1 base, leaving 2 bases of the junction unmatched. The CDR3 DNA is TGCAGTGCTAGAGGCGGGAGGAGCTCCTACGAGCAGTACTTC. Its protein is CSARGGRSSYEQYF.

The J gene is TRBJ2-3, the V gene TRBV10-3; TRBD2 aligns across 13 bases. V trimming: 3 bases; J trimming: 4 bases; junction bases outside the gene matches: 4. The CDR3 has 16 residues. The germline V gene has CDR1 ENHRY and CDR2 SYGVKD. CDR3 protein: CAISDTSGRGADTQYF. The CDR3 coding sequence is TGTGCCATCAGTGACACTAGCGGGAGGGGCGCAGATACGCAGTATTTT.

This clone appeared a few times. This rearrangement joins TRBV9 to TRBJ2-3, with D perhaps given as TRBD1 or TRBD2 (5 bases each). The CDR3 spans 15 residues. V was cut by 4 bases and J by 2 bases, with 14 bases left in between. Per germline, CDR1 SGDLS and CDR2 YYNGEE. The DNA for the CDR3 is TGTGCCAGCAGCCTTACCGGGACCAACACAGATACGCAGTATTTT. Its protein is CASSLTGTNTDTQYF.

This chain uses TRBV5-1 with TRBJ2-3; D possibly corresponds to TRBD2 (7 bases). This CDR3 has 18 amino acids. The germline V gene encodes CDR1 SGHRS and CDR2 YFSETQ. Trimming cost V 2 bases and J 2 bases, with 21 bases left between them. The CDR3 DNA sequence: TGCGCCAGCAGCTTCACTAGATGGAGGGCGGGGGCCACAGATACGCAGTATTTT. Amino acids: CASSFTRWRAGATDTQYF.

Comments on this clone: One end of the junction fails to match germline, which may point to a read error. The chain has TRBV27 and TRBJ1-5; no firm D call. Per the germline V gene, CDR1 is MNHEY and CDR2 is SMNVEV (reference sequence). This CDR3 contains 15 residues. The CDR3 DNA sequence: TGTGCCAGCAGTTTACCCAGTCGTGGAGATCAGACCCAGCATTTT. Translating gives CASSLPSRGDQTQHF.

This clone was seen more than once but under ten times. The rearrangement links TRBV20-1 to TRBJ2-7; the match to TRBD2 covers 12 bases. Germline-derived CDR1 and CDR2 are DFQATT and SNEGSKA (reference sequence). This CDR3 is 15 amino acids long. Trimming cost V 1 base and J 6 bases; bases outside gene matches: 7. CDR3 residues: CSARAPSGGAGEQYF. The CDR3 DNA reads TGCAGTGCTAGAGCCCCTAGCGGGGGGGCGGGCGAGCAGTACTTC.

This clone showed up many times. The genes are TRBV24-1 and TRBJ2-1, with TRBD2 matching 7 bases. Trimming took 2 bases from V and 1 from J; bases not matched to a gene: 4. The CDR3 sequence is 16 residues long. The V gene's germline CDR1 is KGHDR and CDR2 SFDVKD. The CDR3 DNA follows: TGTGCCACCAGTGATTCCGCGGGAGTATCCTACAATGAGCAGTTCTTC. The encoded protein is CATSDSAGVSYNEQFF.

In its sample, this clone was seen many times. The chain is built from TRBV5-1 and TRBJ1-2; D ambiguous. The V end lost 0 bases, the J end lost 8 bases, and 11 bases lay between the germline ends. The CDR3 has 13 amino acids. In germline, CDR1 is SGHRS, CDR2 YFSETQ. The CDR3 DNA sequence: TGCGCCAGCAGCTTGGCCTTGGGAGAGGGCTACACCTTC. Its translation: CASSLALGEGYTF.

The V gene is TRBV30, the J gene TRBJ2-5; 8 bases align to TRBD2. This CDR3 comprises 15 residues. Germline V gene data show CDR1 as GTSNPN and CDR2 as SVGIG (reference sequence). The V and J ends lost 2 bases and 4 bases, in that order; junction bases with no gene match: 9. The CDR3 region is CAWSSTSGRGETQYF. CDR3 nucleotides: TGTGCCTGGAGTTCGACCAGCGGGAGAGGAGAGACCCAGTACTTC.

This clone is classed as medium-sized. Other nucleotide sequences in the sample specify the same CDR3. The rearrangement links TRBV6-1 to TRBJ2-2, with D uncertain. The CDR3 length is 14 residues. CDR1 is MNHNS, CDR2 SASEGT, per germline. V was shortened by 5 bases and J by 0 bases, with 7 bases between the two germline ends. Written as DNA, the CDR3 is TGTGCCAGCAGTACGGTCGCGAACACCGGGGAGCTGTTTTTT. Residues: CASSTVANTGELFF.

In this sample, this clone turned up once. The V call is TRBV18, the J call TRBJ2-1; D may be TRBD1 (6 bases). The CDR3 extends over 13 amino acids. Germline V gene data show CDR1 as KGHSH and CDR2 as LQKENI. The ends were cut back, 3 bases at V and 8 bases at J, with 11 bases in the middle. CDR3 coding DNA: TGTGCCAGCTCACCGCCAGGGGACCATGAGCAGTTCTTC. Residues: CASSPPGDHEQFF.

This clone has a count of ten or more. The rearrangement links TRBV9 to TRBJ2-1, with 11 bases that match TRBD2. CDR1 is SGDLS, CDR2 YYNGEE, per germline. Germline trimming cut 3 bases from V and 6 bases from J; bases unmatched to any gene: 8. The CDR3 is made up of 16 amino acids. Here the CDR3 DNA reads TGTGCCAGCAGCGCCCGACTAGCGGGAAGCGGCAATGAGCAGTTCTTC. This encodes CASSARLAGSGNEQFF.

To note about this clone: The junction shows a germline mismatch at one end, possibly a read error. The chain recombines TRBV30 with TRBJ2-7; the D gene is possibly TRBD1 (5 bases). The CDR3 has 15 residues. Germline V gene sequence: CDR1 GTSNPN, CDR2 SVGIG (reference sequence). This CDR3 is CAWSVQVGSYYKQYF. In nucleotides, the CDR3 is TGTGCCTGGAGTGTACAGGTGGGCAGTTACTACAAGCAGTACTTC.

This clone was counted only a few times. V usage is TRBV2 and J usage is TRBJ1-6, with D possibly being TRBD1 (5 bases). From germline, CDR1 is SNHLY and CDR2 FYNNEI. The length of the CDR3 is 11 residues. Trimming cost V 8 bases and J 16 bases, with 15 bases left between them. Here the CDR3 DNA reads TGTGCCAGCCTCGACCCGCGGGGGCTCCACTTT. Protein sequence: CASLDPRGLHF.

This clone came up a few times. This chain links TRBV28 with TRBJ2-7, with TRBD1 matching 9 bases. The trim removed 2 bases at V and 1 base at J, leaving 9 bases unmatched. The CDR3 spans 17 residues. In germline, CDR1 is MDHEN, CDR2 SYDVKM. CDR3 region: CASSLESGDRVSYEQYF. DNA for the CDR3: TGTGCCAGCAGTTTAGAGTCTGGGGACAGGGTTTCCTACGAGCAGTACTTC.